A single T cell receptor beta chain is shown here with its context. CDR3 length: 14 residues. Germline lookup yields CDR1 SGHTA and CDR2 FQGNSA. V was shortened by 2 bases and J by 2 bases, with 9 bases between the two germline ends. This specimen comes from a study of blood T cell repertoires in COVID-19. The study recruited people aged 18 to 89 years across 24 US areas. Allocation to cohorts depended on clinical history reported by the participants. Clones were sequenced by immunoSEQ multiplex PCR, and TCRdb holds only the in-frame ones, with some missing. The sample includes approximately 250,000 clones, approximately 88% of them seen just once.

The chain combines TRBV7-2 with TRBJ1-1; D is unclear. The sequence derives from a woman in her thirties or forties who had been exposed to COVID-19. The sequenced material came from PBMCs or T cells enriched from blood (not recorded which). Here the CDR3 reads CASSLKGGNTEAFF. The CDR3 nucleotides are TGTGCCAGCAGCTTAAAGGGAGGAAACACTGAAGCTTTCTTT.